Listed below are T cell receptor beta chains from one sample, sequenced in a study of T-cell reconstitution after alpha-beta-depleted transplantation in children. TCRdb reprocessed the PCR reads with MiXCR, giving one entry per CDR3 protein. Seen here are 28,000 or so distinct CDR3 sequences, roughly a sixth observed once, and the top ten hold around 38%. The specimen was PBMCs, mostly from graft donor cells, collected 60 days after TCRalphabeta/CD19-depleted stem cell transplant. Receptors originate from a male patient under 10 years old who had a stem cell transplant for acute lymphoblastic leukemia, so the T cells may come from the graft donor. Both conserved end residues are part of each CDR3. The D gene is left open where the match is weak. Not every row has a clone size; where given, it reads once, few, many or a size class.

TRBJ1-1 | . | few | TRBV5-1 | CASSLKSGMNTEAFF | TGCGCCAGCAGCTTGAAGTCAGGAATGAACACTGAAGCTTTCTTT
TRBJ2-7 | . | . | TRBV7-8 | CASSLNNHYEQYF | TGTGCCAGCAGCTTAAATAACCACTACGAGCAGTACTTC
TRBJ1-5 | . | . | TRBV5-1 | CASSLGGRTSNQPQHF | TGCGCCAGCAGCTTGGGGGGCCGGACTAGCAATCAGCCCCAGCATTTT
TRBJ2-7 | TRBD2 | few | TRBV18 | CASSLGTSGTYEQYF | TGTGCCAGCTCACTTGGGACTAGCGGTACCTACGAGCAGTACTTC
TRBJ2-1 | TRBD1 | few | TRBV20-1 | CSARATGASIYNEQFF | TGCAGTGCTAGAGCGACAGGGGCTTCTATATACAATGAGCAGTTCTTC
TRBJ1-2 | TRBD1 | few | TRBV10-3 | CAISEGQGGYTF | TGTGCCATCAGTGAGGGACAGGGTGGCTACACCTTC
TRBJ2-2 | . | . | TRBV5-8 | CASSPGGTGELFF | TGTGCCAGCAGCCCTGGGGGCACCGGGGAGCTGTTTTTT
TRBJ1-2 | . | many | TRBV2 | CASSDSRVGGGYTF | TGTGCCAGCAGTGATTCGCGGGTCGGAGGAGGCTACACCTTC
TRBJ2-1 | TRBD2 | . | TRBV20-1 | CSAKVATSGDYEQFF | TGCAGTGCTAAGGTGGCAACTAGCGGGGATTATGAGCAGTTCTTC
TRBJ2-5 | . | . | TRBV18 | CASSLTETQYF | TGTGCCAGCTCACTTACGGAGACCCAGTACTTC
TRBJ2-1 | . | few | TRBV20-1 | CSAIVVGEQFF | TGCAGTGCGATAGTCGTCGGTGAGCAGTTCTTC
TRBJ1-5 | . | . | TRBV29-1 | CSVVTQGAGQPQHF | TGCAGCGTTGTAACCCAGGGCGCGGGTCAGCCCCAGCATTTT
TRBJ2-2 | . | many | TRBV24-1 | CATSDLRGGDTGELFF | TGTGCCACCAGTGATCTACGAGGCGGGGACACCGGGGAGCTGTTTTTT
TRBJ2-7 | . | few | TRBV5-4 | CASNDRGYEQYF | TGTGCCAGCAACGACAGAGGGTACGAGCAGTACTTC
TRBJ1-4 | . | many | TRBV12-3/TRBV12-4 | CASSLTAEKLFF | TGTGCCAGCAGTCTGACGGCGGAAAAACTGTTTTTT
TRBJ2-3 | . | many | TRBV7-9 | CASSLAGTTDTQYF | TGTGCCAGCAGCTTAGCCGGGACAACAGATACGCAGTATTTT
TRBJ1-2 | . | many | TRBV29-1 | CSVPLGERGYTF | TGCAGCGTTCCCCTTGGGGAGCGTGGCTACACCTTC
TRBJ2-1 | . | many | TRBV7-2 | CASSLVWLYNEQFF | TGTGCCAGCAGCTTAGTATGGCTATACAATGAGCAGTTCTTC
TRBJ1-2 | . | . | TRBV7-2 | CASSPGDYGYTF | TGTGCCAGCAGCCCCGGAGACTATGGCTACACCTTC
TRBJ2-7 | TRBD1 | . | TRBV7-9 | CASSLPGQGVYEQYF | TGTGCCAGCAGCTTACCGGGACAGGGAGTCTACGAGCAGTACTTC
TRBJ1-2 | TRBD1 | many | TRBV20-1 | CSARPGQGNYGYTF | TGCAGTGCTAGGCCGGGACAGGGGAACTATGGCTACACCTTC
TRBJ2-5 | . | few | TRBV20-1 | CSARDGGAGETQYF | TGCAGTGCTAGAGACGGCGGAGCGGGAGAGACCCAGTACTTC
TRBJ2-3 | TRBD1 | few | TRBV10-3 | CAIKQGSTDTQYF | TGTGCCATCAAACAGGGGAGCACAGATACGCAGTATTTT
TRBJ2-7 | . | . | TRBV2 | CASRELTYEQYF | TGTGCCAGCCGGGAACTTACCTACGAGCAGTACTTC
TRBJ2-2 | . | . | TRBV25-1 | CASSESRNTGELFF | TGTGCCAGCAGTGAATCCAGGAACACCGGGGAGCTGTTTTTT
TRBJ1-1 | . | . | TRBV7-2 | CASSVRMTGLRTEAFF | TGTGCCAGCAGCGTAAGAATGACAGGACTACGCACTGAAGCTTTCTTT
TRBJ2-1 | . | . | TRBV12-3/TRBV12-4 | CASSPQRPPEQFF | TGTGCCAGCAGCCCCCAACGTCCCCCTGAGCAGTTCTTC
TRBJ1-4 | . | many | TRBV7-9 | CASSGGEKLFF | TGTGCCAGCAGCGGGGGGGAAAAACTGTTTTTT
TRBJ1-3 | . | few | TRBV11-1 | CASSLVRPTTIYF | TGTGCCAGCAGCTTAGTTCGACCCACCACCATATATTTT
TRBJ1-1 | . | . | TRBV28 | CASSGRGGFF | TGTGCCAGCAGTGGTAGGGGGGGTTTCTTT
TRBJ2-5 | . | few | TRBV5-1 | CASSLALGLGETQYF | TGCGCCAGCAGCTTGGCGCTCGGGCTAGGGGAGACCCAGTACTTC
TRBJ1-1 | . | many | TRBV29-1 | CSVVDSMNTEAFF | TGCAGCGTTGTTGACAGTATGAACACTGAAGCTTTCTTT
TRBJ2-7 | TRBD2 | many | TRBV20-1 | CSAKVRGSDSYEQYF | TGCAGTGCTAAGGTACGCGGGAGTGACTCCTACGAGCAGTACTTC
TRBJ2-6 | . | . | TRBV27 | CASSLLGSGANVLTF | TGTGCCAGCAGTTTATTGGGTTCTGGGGCCAACGTCCTGACTTTC
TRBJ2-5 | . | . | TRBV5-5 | CASGRGYDQETQYF | TGTGCCAGCGGCCGTGGGTACGACCAAGAGACCCAGTACTTC
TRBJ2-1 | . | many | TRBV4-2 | CASSRNTESSYNEQFF | TGTGCCAGCAGCCGCAATACAGAATCTTCCTACAATGAGCAGTTCTTC
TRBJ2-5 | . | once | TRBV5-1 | CASSADPLAQETQYF | TGCGCCAGCAGCGCCGACCCACTAGCCCAAGAGACCCAGTACTTC
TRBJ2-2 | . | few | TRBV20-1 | CSASDPGMTANTGELFF | TGCAGTGCTAGTGATCCGGGGATGACAGCGAACACCGGGGAGCTGTTTTTT
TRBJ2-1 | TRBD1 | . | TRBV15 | CATSSDGQGYNEQFF | TGTGCCACCAGCAGCGATGGACAGGGCTACAATGAGCAGTTCTTC
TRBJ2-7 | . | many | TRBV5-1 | CASSYLSPGGYEQYF | TGCGCCAGCAGTTACCTTAGCCCCGGTGGCTACGAGCAGTACTTC
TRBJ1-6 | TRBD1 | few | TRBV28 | CASSLGDRRDSPLHF | TGTGCCAGCAGTTTAGGGGACAGGCGTGATTCACCCCTCCACTTT
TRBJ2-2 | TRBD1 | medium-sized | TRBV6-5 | CASSYGTGTTGELFF | TGTGCCAGCAGTTACGGGACAGGGACCACCGGGGAGCTGTTTTTT
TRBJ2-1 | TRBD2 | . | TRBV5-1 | CASSSGLAGSQEQFF | TGCGCCAGCAGCTCGGGACTAGCGGGAAGTCAGGAGCAGTTCTTC
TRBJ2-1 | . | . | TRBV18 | CASSPLGGTGSYNEQFF | TGTGCCAGCTCACCACTAGGCGGGACCGGCTCCTACAATGAGCAGTTCTTC
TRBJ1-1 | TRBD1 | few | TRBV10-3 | CAITPSRGQGPSEAFF | TGTGCCATCACCCCGAGTCGGGGACAGGGCCCCTCTGAAGCTTTCTTT
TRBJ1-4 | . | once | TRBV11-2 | CASSPAGATNEKLFF | TGTGCCAGCAGCCCTGCGGGGGCAACTAATGAAAAACTGTTTTTT
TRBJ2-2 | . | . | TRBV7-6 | CASSFGANTGELFF | TGTGCCAGCAGCTTCGGGGCGAACACCGGGGAGCTGTTTTTT